The 5 T cell receptor beta chains presented below share a single source sample, sequenced in a study of blood T cells in healthy people across ages. The authors ran a second PCR of 7 to 11 cycles using a sample-barcoded 5' primer and a J-beta primer mix. In TCRdb, the 5' RACE reads were re-called with MiXCR into one record per CDR3 protein. The sample has about 1,500,000 distinct CDR3 sequences; about 43% are singletons. The sequencing sample was made of blood. These receptors were obtained from a woman between 18 and 29 years old in good health.

This chain connects TRBV6-1 to TRBJ2-6; 7 bases are shared with TRBD1. J gave up 0 bases and V 10 bases, and 6 bases lay outside the gene matches. Per germline, CDR1 MNHNS and CDR2 SASEGT. The length of the CDR3 is 15 residues. The CDR3 region has the DNA TGTGCCACCCCGGACAGGCGCTCTGGGGCCAACGTCCTGACTTTC. Residues: CATPDRRSGANVLTF.

This clonotype was seen only a few times. The chain has TRBV12-3 or TRBV12-4 and TRBJ2-1, with 9 bases fitting TRBD2. With 2 bases clipped from V and 8 bases from J, the junction kept 4 bases outside the gene matches. The CDR3 has 14 amino acids. The CDR3 nucleotides are TGTGCCAGCAGTTTAACACTAGCGGGCCATGAGCAGTTCTTC. Translation: CASSLTLAGHEQFF.

This clonotype was seen a few times. V is TRBV29-1 and J is TRBJ1-2, with no clear D. This CDR3 comprises 12 residues. V dropped 1 base and J dropped 1 base, with 4 bases sitting between them. The germline V gene encodes CDR1 SQVTM and CDR2 ANQGSEA. As DNA, the CDR3 is TGCAGCGTTGAAGCCAATAACTATGGCTACACCTTC. Translated, it gives CSVEANNYGYTF.

The chain joins TRBV20-1 to TRBJ2-1, with D unclear. The V and J ends lost 7 bases and 3 bases respectively, with 16 bases between them. Germline V gives CDR1 DFQATT, CDR2 SNEGSKA (reference sequence). CDR3 size: 14 residues. CDR3 coding DNA: TGCAGTGTCATCGACCGACGGCTCTACAATGAGCAGTTCTTC. Its protein is CSVIDRRLYNEQFF.

In its sample, this clonotype was seen a few times. J is TRBJ2-1 and V is TRBV20-1; the D is unclear. The V end lost 3 bases, the J end lost 2 bases, and 8 bases lay between the germline ends. Germline loops: CDR1 DFQATT, CDR2 SNEGSKA (reference sequence). The CDR3 has 13 amino acids. The CDR3 DNA reads as TGCAGTGCTAGTGACGTTACCTACAATGAGCAGTTCTTC. Encoded protein: CSASDVTYNEQFF.